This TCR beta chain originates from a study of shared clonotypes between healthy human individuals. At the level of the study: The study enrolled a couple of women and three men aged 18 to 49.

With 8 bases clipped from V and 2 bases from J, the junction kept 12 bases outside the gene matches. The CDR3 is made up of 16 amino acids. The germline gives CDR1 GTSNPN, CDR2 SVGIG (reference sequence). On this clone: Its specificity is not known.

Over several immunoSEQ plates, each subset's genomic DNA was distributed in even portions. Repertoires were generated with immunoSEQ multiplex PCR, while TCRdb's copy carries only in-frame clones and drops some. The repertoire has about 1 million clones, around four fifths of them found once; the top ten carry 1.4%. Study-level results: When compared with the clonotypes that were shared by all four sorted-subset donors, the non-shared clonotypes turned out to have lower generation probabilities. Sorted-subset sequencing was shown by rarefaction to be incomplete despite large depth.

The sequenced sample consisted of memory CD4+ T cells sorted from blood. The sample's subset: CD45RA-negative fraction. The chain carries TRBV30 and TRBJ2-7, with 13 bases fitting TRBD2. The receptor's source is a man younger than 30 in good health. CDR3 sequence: CASTTRTSGSAYEQYF. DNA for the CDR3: TGTGCCAGCACTACGAGGACTAGCGGGAGCGCCTACGAGCAGTACTTC.